Detailed here is one TCR beta chain. This sample was included in a study of cytomegalovirus exposure and HLA in healthy donors. The PCR had 60 Vbeta and 13 Jbeta primers. Measured with immunoSEQ multiplex PCR; TCRdb has only the in-frame clones, and not every one. This table lists about 110,000 clones. V shed 5 bases, J shed 3 bases, and the junction held 13 bases outside the gene matches. The CDR3 totals 16 residues. Germline V lookup: CDR1 SGHVS, CDR2 FQNEAQ. The sequence came from a man aged 35 to 55 in good health and CMV-seropositive. Input material: PBMCs. The chain employs TRBV7-8 and TRBJ2-7; 7 nucleotides line up with TRBD2. DNA for the CDR3: TGTGCCAGCAGCCCTACGCTGGCGGGAGTGCTCTACGAGCAGTACTTC. It codes for CASSPTLAGVLYEQYF.